The sequence of this T cell receptor (beta chain) was determined in a study of human T cells and chemical hapten exposure. For the study at large: Small discrepancies in pooled library volume mainly accounted for the varying TCR yields per sample. Findings of the study overall: DPC sensitization left the count of TCRs above 1 in 1000 unchanged.

Separate cDNA molecules received unique molecular identifiers, which the library attached to them. TCRdb fed the RACE reads into MiXCR, producing one record per CDR3 protein. The sample has about 45,000 distinct CDR3 sequences, 4.4% seen once. Specified time point: healthy volunteer bleed at 2 weeks. Total RNA was isolated from whole blood that had not been fractionated. This clonotype was observed many times. Its matching antigen is unknown. This receptor was identified in a human donor in good health. Some clones in this sample may be carry-over from other donors' samples. The sample taken for sequencing was whole blood.

CDR3 sequence: CASSVATSTDTQYF. The DNA of the CDR3 is TGTGCCAGCAGCGTAGCAACCAGCACAGATACGCAGTATTTT. The rearrangement joins TRBV9 to TRBJ2-3; D ambiguous. Trimming left V 0 bases short and J 0 bases short, with 5 bases between. Looked up from germline, CDR1 is SGDLS and CDR2 is YYNGEE. The CDR3 loop spans 14 amino acids. Combining the CDR3 with reference TRBV9 and TRBJ2-3 gives the whole variable domain DSGVTQTPKHLITATGQRVTLRCSPRSGDLSVYWYQQSLDQGLQFLIQYYNGEERAKGNILERFSAQQFPDLHSELNLSSLELGDSALYFCASSVATSTDTQYFGPGTRLTVL.